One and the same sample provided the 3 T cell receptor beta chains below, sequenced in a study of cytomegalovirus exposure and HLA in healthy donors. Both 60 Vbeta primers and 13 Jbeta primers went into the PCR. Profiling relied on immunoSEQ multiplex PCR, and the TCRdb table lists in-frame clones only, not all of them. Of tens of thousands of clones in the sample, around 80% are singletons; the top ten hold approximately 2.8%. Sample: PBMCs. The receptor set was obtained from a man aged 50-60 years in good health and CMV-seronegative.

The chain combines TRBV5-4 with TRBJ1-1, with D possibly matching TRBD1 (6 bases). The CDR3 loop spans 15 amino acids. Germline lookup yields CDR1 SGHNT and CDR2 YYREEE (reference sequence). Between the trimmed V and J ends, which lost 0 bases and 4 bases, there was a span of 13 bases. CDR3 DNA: TGTGCCAGCAGCTTGGCAGCAGGGGATTTCACTGAAGCTTTCTTT. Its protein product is CASSLAAGDFTEAFF.

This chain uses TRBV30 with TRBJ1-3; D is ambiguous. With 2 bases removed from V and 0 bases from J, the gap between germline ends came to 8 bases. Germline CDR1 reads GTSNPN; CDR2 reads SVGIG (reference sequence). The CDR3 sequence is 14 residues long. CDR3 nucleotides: TGTGCCTGGAGTATACAGAACTCTGGAAACACCATATATTTT. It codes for CAWSIQNSGNTIYF.

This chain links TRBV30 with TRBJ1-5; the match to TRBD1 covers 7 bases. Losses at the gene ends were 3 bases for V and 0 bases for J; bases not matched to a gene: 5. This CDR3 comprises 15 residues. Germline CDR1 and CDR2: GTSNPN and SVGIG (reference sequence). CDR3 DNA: TGTGCCTGGAGCCGCGGGACAGATAGCAATCAGCCCCAGCATTTT. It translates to CAWSRGTDSNQPQHF.